This T cell receptor beta chain was recovered during a study of T cell responses to AZD1222 COVID-19 vaccine. Repertoires were generated with immunoSEQ multiplex PCR, while TCRdb's copy carries only in-frame clones and drops some. Of under 130,000 clones in the sample, 75% to 95% were seen once. Study conclusions and caveats: The sample set comprised mostly white British donors with more females, and clonal diversity was possibly underestimated. Close to half of spike-specific TCRs reportedly recognize unmutated variant regions.

Points on this clone: Its antigen remains unknown.

V was clipped by 6 bases and J by 0 bases, with 11 bases between them. CDR1 and CDR2 (germline): MNHEY, SMNVEV (reference sequence). CDR3 length equals 15 residues. The J gene is TRBJ1-4, the V gene TRBV27; D is perhaps TRBD1 (6 bases). The specimen comprised peripheral blood, sampled on day 0 of AZD1222 vaccination. This clonotype was obtained from an adult in good health. The CDR3 DNA follows: TGTGCCAGCAGGGGGAGACAGGCAACTAATGAAAAACTGTTTTTT. Translation: CASRGRQATNEKLFF.